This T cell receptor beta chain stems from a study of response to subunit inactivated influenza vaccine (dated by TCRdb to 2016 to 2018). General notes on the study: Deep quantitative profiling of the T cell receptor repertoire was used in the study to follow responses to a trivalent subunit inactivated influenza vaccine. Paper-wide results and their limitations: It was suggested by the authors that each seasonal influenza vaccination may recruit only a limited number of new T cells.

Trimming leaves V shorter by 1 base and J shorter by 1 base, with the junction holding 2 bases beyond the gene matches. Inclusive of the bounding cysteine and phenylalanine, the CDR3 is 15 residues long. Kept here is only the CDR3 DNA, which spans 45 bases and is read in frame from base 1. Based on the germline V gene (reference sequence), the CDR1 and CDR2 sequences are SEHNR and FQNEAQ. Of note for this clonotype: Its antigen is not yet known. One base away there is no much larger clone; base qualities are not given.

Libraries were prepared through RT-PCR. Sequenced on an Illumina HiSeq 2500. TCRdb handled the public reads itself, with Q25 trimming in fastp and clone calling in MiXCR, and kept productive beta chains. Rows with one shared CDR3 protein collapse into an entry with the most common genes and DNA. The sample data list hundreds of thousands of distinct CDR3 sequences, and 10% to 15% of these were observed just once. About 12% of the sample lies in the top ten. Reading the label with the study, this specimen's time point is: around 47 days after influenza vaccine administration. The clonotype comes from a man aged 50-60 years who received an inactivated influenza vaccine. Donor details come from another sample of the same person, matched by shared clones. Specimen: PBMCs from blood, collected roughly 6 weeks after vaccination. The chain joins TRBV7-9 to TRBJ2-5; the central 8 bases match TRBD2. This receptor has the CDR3 CASSLGTSIQETQYF. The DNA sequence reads TGTGCCAGCAGCTTAGGGACTAGCATCCAAGAGACCCAGTACTTC.